The rows below give T cell receptor beta chains drawn from one sample of a study of cytomegalovirus exposure and HLA in healthy donors. Clones were read by immunoSEQ multiplex PCR, and TCRdb kept only the in-frame ones, dropping some. The table shows some 80,000 clones, with roughly 96% occurring only once. The sample consisted of PBMCs. The receptors originated from a woman under 30 in good health and CMV-seronegative. CDR3s include the opening cysteine and the closing phenylalanine or tryptophan. The order of the fields is V gene, D gene, J gene, clone size, CDR3 protein, CDR3 DNA. D genes are given only for firm matches. A row's size may be missing; if present it is once, few, many or a size class.

V: TRBV6-4
D: TRBD2
J: TRBJ2-3
size: NA
CDR3: CASSPTSGGAFDTQYF
DNA: TGTGCCAGCAGTCCGACTAGCGGGGGGGCCTTCGATACGCAGTATTTT

V: TRBV5-1
D: NA
J: TRBJ2-5
size: NA
CDR3: CASSLWTSQETQYF
DNA: TGCGCCAGCAGTTTATGGACTTCACAAGAGACCCAGTACTTC

V: TRBV7-8
D: TRBD1
J: TRBJ2-2
size: NA
CDR3: CASRPRGRHTGELFF
DNA: TGTGCCAGCAGGCCGAGGGGGCGACACACCGGGGAGCTGTTTTTT

V: TRBV28
D: NA
J: TRBJ1-5
size: NA
CDR3: CASSLNPGQTNQPQHF
DNA: TGTGCCAGCAGTTTAAACCCCGGACAGACCAATCAGCCCCAGCATTTT

V: TRBV19
D: NA
J: TRBJ1-2
size: NA
CDR3: CASSILAGYGYTF
DNA: NA

V: TRBV19
D: NA
J: TRBJ1-2
size: NA
CDR3: CASSITSLGYTF
DNA: TGTGCCAGTAGTATAACTTCGCTTGGCTACACCTTC

V: TRBV4-3
D: TRBD1
J: TRBJ1-2
size: NA
CDR3: CASSRDRAYNYGYTF
DNA: TGCGCCAGCAGCCGGGACAGGGCTTATAACTATGGCTACACCTTC

V: TRBV7-2
D: TRBD1
J: TRBJ1-2
size: NA
CDR3: CASSRGQGPYGYTF
DNA: TGTGCCAGCAGCCGAGGACAGGGACCCTATGGCTACACCTTC

V: TRBV27
D: NA
J: TRBJ2-7
size: few
CDR3: CASSFDSEQYF
DNA: TGTGCCAGCAGTTTTGACAGCGAGCAGTACTTC

V: TRBV5-4
D: NA
J: TRBJ1-1
size: NA
CDR3: CASSQPGPNTEAFF
DNA: TGTGCCAGCAGCCAGCCGGGTCCGAACACTGAAGCTTTCTTT

V: TRBV4-1
D: TRBD2
J: TRBJ2-1
size: NA
CDR3: CASSQDASGGVVNEQFF
DNA: TGCGCCAGCAGCCAAGACGCTTCGGGGGGAGTAGTCAATGAGCAGTTCTTC

V: TRBV4-3
D: NA
J: TRBJ1-6
size: NA
CDR3: CASSQESLSAYNSPLHF
DNA: TGCGCCAGCAGCCAAGAGTCCTTAAGCGCCTATAATTCACCCCTCCACTTT

V: TRBV6-5
D: NA
J: TRBJ1-4
size: NA
CDR3: CASSSRVPEEKLFF
DNA: TGTGCCAGCAGTTCCCGGGTCCCAGAAGAAAAACTGTTTTTT

V: TRBV7-2
D: NA
J: TRBJ1-2
size: NA
CDR3: CASSLDQVPNYGYTF
DNA: TGTGCCAGCAGCTTAGATCAGGTTCCTAACTATGGCTACACCTTC

V: TRBV5-5
D: NA
J: TRBJ1-2
size: NA
CDR3: CASSLMADNYGYTF
DNA: TGTGCCAGCAGCTTAATGGCAGATAACTATGGCTACACCTTC

V: TRBV6-6
D: NA
J: TRBJ2-7
size: NA
CDR3: CAARGGPHEQYF
DNA: TGTGCCGCCCGCGGGGGCCCCCACGAGCAGTACTTC

V: TRBV6-5
D: NA
J: TRBJ2-7
size: NA
CDR3: CASSIGTVVSEQYF
DNA: TGTGCCAGCAGTATCGGGACTGTAGTGAGCGAGCAGTACTTC

V: TRBV28
D: NA
J: TRBJ2-7
size: NA
CDR3: CASSPPEPLLYEQYF
DNA: TGTGCCAGCAGTCCCCCCGAACCTCTACTCTACGAGCAGTACTTC

V: TRBV5-1
D: TRBD1
J: TRBJ2-3
size: NA
CDR3: CASSPPGTGATDTQYF
DNA: TGCGCCAGCAGCCCTCCCGGGACAGGGGCCACAGATACGCAGTATTTT

V: TRBV14
D: TRBD2
J: TRBJ2-1
size: NA
CDR3: CASSQGGGLLFF
DNA: TGTGCCAGCAGCCAGGGCGGGGGGCTTCTGTTCTTC

V: TRBV4-1
D: TRBD2
J: TRBJ2-5
size: NA
CDR3: CASKAGVGLETQYF
DNA: TGCGCCAGCAAGGCGGGGGTGGGCCTGGAGACCCAGTACTTC

V: TRBV29-1
D: NA
J: TRBJ2-5
size: NA
CDR3: CSVRTAGETQYF
DNA: TGCAGCGTTAGGACGGCGGGGGAGACCCAGTACTTC

V: TRBV7-9
D: NA
J: TRBJ2-7
size: NA
CDR3: CASSLGAQGYYEQYF
DNA: TGTGCCAGCAGCTTAGGAGCGCAGGGTTACTACGAGCAGTACTTC

V: TRBV27
D: NA
J: TRBJ1-1
size: NA
CDR3: CASSFLQGIAEAFF
DNA: TGTGCCAGCAGTTTCCTGCAGGGGATCGCTGAAGCTTTCTTT

V: TRBV19
D: NA
J: TRBJ2-3
size: once
CDR3: CASTQSLVGTDTQYF
DNA: TGTGCCAGTACCCAAAGTCTAGTCGGCACAGATACGCAGTATTTT

V: TRBV19
D: NA
J: TRBJ1-2
size: NA
CDR3: CASSIMGLPASYTF
DNA: TGTGCCAGTAGTATAATGGGGCTCCCTGCGAGCTACACCTTC

V: TRBV7-9
D: NA
J: TRBJ1-1
size: NA
CDR3: CASSLAKVEGERAFF
DNA: TGTGCCAGCAGCTTAGCGAAGGTTGAGGGGGAGAGAGCTTTCTTT

V: TRBV29-1
D: TRBD1
J: TRBJ2-1
size: NA
CDR3: CSAVTGDNEQFF
DNA: TGCAGCGCCGTGACAGGGGACAATGAGCAGTTCTTC

V: TRBV29-1
D: NA
J: TRBJ2-3
size: NA
CDR3: CSVGQGGSTDTQYF
DNA: TGCAGCGTGGGCCAGGGGGGAAGCACAGATACGCAGTATTTT

V: TRBV7-9
D: NA
J: TRBJ1-5
size: NA
CDR3: CASSLSGAQRGNQPQHF
DNA: TGTGCCAGCAGCTTATCAGGGGCCCAACGGGGCAATCAGCCCCAGCATTTT

V: TRBV27
D: TRBD1
J: TRBJ2-4
size: NA
CDR3: CASSATGGLAKNIQYF
DNA: TGTGCCAGCAGTGCCACAGGGGGGTTAGCCAAAAACATTCAGTACTTC

V: TRBV5-1
D: TRBD1
J: TRBJ2-7
size: NA
CDR3: CASSRDRASEQYF
DNA: TGCGCCAGCAGCCGTGACAGGGCCAGCGAGCAGTACTTC

V: TRBV6-6
D: NA
J: TRBJ2-2
size: NA
CDR3: CASTRKPTNTGELFF
DNA: TGTGCCAGCACCAGGAAACCCACTAACACCGGGGAGCTGTTTTTT

V: TRBV28
D: NA
J: TRBJ2-5
size: NA
CDR3: CASGDLTGRETQYF
DNA: TGTGCCAGCGGGGATCTTACAGGGCGGGAGACCCAGTACTTC

V: TRBV11-3
D: TRBD2
J: TRBJ2-1
size: NA
CDR3: CASSSSGSYNEQFF
DNA: TGTGCCAGCAGCTCTAGCGGGAGTTACAATGAGCAGTTCTTC

V: TRBV7-9
D: NA
J: TRBJ1-2
size: NA
CDR3: CASSSPGYSAPNYGYTF
DNA: TGTGCCAGCAGCTCCCCAGGGTACTCCGCCCCTAACTATGGCTACACCTTC

V: TRBV7-2
D: NA
J: TRBJ2-7
size: NA
CDR3: CASSYSAGGSYEQYF
DNA: TGTGCCAGCAGCTACTCTGCAGGGGGGTCCTACGAGCAGTACTTC

V: TRBV5-4
D: NA
J: TRBJ2-3
size: NA
CDR3: CASSLLASTDTQYF
DNA: TGTGCCAGCAGTTTACTAGCCTCCACAGATACGCAGTATTTT

V: TRBV6-5
D: TRBD1
J: TRBJ1-1
size: NA
CDR3: CASSYGGDREAFF
DNA: TGTGCCAGCAGTTACGGTGGGGACAGGGAAGCTTTCTTT

V: TRBV28
D: NA
J: TRBJ2-7
size: NA
CDR3: CASRPLTSSYEQYF
DNA: TGTGCCAGCAGACCACTAACAAGCTCCTACGAGCAGTACTTC

V: TRBV5-1
D: TRBD1
J: TRBJ2-5
size: NA
CDR3: CASSSGTGGSLKETQYF
DNA: TGCGCCAGCAGCTCTGGGACAGGGGGTTCCCTGAAAGAGACCCAGTACTTC

V: TRBV7-2
D: TRBD1
J: TRBJ2-5
size: NA
CDR3: CASSRQGRETQYF
DNA: TGTGCCAGCAGCAGACAGGGTCGGGAGACCCAGTACTTC

V: TRBV10-3
D: TRBD2
J: TRBJ2-3
size: NA
CDR3: CAISQPLAGGADTQYF
DNA: TGTGCCATCAGCCAACCTCTAGCGGGGGGCGCAGATACGCAGTATTTT

V: TRBV2
D: NA
J: TRBJ2-4
size: NA
CDR3: CASSEEEGVKNIQYF
DNA: TGTGCCAGCAGTGAAGAAGAGGGGGTCAAAAACATTCAGTACTTC

V: TRBV6-5
D: NA
J: TRBJ1-2
size: NA
CDR3: CASSYQEANYGYTF
DNA: TGTGCCAGCAGTTACCAGGAAGCTAACTATGGCTACACCTTC

V: TRBV5-1
D: NA
J: TRBJ1-1
size: NA
CDR3: CASSRTTGNTEAFF
DNA: TGCGCCAGCAGCCGGACAACCGGTAACACTGAAGCTTTCTTT

V: TRBV4-3
D: TRBD2
J: TRBJ2-6
size: NA
CDR3: CASSHRTSRASGANVLTF
DNA: TGCGCCAGCAGCCATAGGACTAGCCGAGCCTCTGGGGCCAACGTCCTGACTTTC